Listed below are T cell receptor beta chains from one sample, sequenced in a study of response to subunit inactivated influenza vaccine. Using its own MiXCR run on the RT-PCR reads, TCRdb lists one record per CDR3 protein. The data hold a few hundred thousand distinct CDR3 sequences, with about a tenth observed a single time. The input for sequencing was PBMCs from blood, taken more than 35 days after vaccination. These receptors were taken from a man aged 50-59 years who received an inactivated influenza vaccine. Each CDR3 is given with its conserved first and last residue. The D gene is left open where the match is weak. The size entry is marked missing in some rows and otherwise reads once, few, many or a size class.

>NA|TRBJ2-6|many|TRBV5-5
CASSRTTGANVLTF
TGTGCCAGCAGCCGGACAACTGGGGCCAACGTCCTGACTTTC
>TRBD2|TRBJ2-1|many|TRBV10-3
CAISASGSSYNEQFF
TGTGCCATCAGTGCTAGCGGGAGCTCCTACAATGAGCAGTTCTTC
>NA|TRBJ1-4|NA|TRBV7-9
CASSSRDKLFF
TGTGCCAGCAGCAGCCGGGACAAACTGTTTTTT
>NA|TRBJ2-3|NA|TRBV10-3
CAIKDGSRPDTQYF
TGTGCCATCAAAGACGGTAGCCGGCCAGATACGCAGTATTTT
>TRBD2|TRBJ2-7|few|TRBV27
CASSLIAGASYEQYF
TGTGCCAGCAGTTTAATAGCGGGGGCCTCCTACGAGCAGTACTTC
>TRBD1|TRBJ1-5|many|TRBV12-3/TRBV12-4
CASRQGQLGEQPQHF
TGTGCCAGCAGACAGGGACAGTTGGGGGAACAGCCCCAGCATTTT
>TRBD2|TRBJ2-5|many|TRBV20-1
CSAGLHGGAVETQYF
TGCAGTGCTGGCTTGCACGGGGGGGCCGTAGAGACCCAGTACTTC
>NA|TRBJ1-1|many|TRBV10-3
CAISEGVGVLNTEAFF
TGTGCCATCAGTGAGGGAGTTGGGGTGTTGAACACTGAAGCTTTCTTT
>NA|TRBJ1-1|many|TRBV29-1
CSSTTVVNTEAFF
TGCAGCTCGACCACCGTTGTGAACACTGAAGCTTTCTTT
>NA|TRBJ2-3|many|TRBV6-1
CASSGQWATDTQYF
TGTGCCAGCAGCGGACAGTGGGCGACAGATACGCAGTATTTT
>TRBD2|TRBJ2-3|many|TRBV7-8
CASSSTRLARVDTQYF
TGTGCCAGCAGCTCAACAAGACTAGCGCGGGTTGATACGCAGTATTTT
>NA|TRBJ2-7|few|TRBV27
CASSLMVGNAAYEQYF
TGTGCCAGCAGTTTAATGGTAGGGAATGCTGCCTACGAGCAGTACTTC
>NA|TRBJ2-7|NA|TRBV7-2
CASSLVVRTYEQYF
TGTGCCAGCAGCTTAGTGGTCAGAACCTACGAGCAGTACTTC
>NA|TRBJ2-3|NA|TRBV7-8
CASSHGGFSTDTQYF
TGTGCCAGCAGCCACGGGGGTTTTAGCACAGATACGCAGTATTTT
>NA|TRBJ2-1|NA|TRBV27
CASSPSVHPYNEQFF
TGTGCCAGCAGTCCATCAGTGCATCCCTACAATGAGCAGTTCTTC
>TRBD2|TRBJ2-3|many|TRBV2
CASRSPSGRADTQYF
TGTGCCAGCAGATCCCCTAGCGGGAGGGCTGATACGCAGTATTTT
>NA|TRBJ2-7|many|TRBV29-1
CSAWDQVPEQYF
TGCAGCGCATGGGACCAAGTCCCCGAGCAGTACTTC
>NA|TRBJ1-2|few|TRBV28
CASSFSQGRGWGGYTF
TGTGCCAGCAGTTTTTCCCAGGGACGAGGTTGGGGCGGCTACACCTTC
>NA|TRBJ2-1|NA|TRBV24-1
CATSDFQGGEQFF
TGTGCCACCAGTGATTTTCAGGGGGGTGAGCAGTTCTTC
>TRBD2|TRBJ2-5|few|TRBV20-1
CSARGAGDETQYF
TGCAGTGCTAGAGGAGCGGGAGACGAGACCCAGTACTTC
>NA|TRBJ1-5|NA|TRBV16
CASSQYGGPQHF
TGTGCCAGCAGCCAATATGGGGGGCCCCAGCATTTT
>NA|TRBJ2-7|few|TRBV10-3
CAIRGTEYEQYF
TGTGCCATCAGGGGGACCGAATACGAGCAGTACTTC
>TRBD2|TRBJ2-1|NA|TRBV4-1
CASSQEDGLAGGIHNEQFF
TGCGCCAGCAGCCAAGAAGACGGACTAGCGGGAGGGATCCACAATGAGCAGTTCTTC
>NA|TRBJ2-5|NA|TRBV12-3/TRBV12-4
CASRDPEETQYF
TGTGCCAGCAGGGACCCGGAGGAGACCCAGTACTTC
>NA|TRBJ1-1|NA|TRBV15
CATSRDWGPNTEAFF
TGTGCCACCAGCAGAGATTGGGGCCCGAACACTGAAGCTTTCTTT
>NA|TRBJ2-3|many|TRBV20-1
CSARGGRRTDTQYF
TGCAGTGCTAGAGGTGGGAGACGCACAGATACGCAGTATTTT
>NA|TRBJ2-7|NA|TRBV6-2/TRBV6-3
CASSYSGRLSSYEQYF
TGTGCCAGCAGTTACTCGGGGAGGTTGAGCTCCTACGAGCAGTACTTC
>NA|TRBJ1-4|NA|TRBV29-1
CSAARHTNEKLFF
TGCAGCGCTGCGAGACACACTAATGAAAAACTGTTTTTT
>TRBD2|TRBJ2-1|NA|TRBV5-1
CASSFSLAAYNEQFF
TGCGCCAGCAGCTTTTCACTAGCGGCCTACAATGAGCAGTTCTTC
>NA|TRBJ2-2|NA|TRBV3-1
CASSQVMGRANTGELFF
TGTGCCAGCAGCCAAGTTATGGGACGCGCGAACACCGGGGAGCTGTTTTTT
>TRBD2|TRBJ2-5|many|TRBV12-3/TRBV12-4
CASSSSLAGGPETQYF
TGTGCCAGCAGTTCCTCACTAGCGGGAGGGCCCGAGACCCAGTACTTC
>NA|TRBJ2-1|NA|TRBV12-3/TRBV12-4
CASSFSGADEQFF
TGTGCCAGCAGTTTCTCGGGGGCCGATGAGCAGTTCTTC
>NA|TRBJ2-6|many|TRBV4-1
CASSPEGYGANVLTF
TGCGCCAGCAGCCCTGAGGGGTACGGGGCCAACGTCCTGACTTTC
>NA|TRBJ2-4|few|TRBV6-2/TRBV6-3
CASSLTGLQNIQYF
TGTGCCAGCAGTTTAACAGGGCTCCAAAACATTCAGTACTTC
>TRBD2|TRBJ2-3|NA|TRBV20-1
CSASIEAGNTDTQYF
TGCAGTGCTAGTATAGAAGCGGGGAACACAGATACGCAGTATTTT
>TRBD1|TRBJ2-7|NA|TRBV7-2
CASKTGGVGYEQYF
TGTGCCAGCAAAACAGGGGGCGTTGGGTACGAGCAGTACTTC